Listed below are T cell receptor beta chains from one sample, sequenced in a study of shared clonotypes between healthy human individuals. Sequencing was performed with immunoSEQ multiplex PCR; in TCRdb, only in-frame clones are kept and a portion is missing. The sample lists about 2.1 million clones, 90% to 95% occurring once. Sequenced input: naive CD8+ T cells from PBMCs. The receptor set was obtained from a young man in good health. Some clones in this sample may be carry-over from other donors' samples. The conserved cysteine and the conserved F or W are not part of the CDR3 here.

V gene	CDR3 protein
TRBV2	ASNVDTQGRTSSGANVLT
TRBV27	ASSGRDYNEQF
TRBV19	ASSSEPYNEQF
TRBV7-9	ASSLQDLYYEQY
TRBV11-1	ASSLVGYTNTEAF
TRBV7-9	ASSSPSGDLAF
TRBV28	ASSLSWGELF
TRBV19	ASSPLGPGSTDTQY
TRBV7-8	ASSSGEGGAF
TRBV28	ASAEGLRPSNEQF
TRBV2	ASSELGGRGFYEQY
TRBV7-3	ASSRDYGETQY
TRBV6-5	ASSYSDGGNTIY
TRBV6-1	ASRMDRSDTQY
TRBV6-5	ASSYGGEGYEQY
TRBV10-3	AISAGLAGGRTSYEQY
TRBV11-2	ATRPPGTADEQY
TRBV7-6	ASSLIDARSYEQY
TRBV18	ASSPSPPGLAGDEQY
TRBV28	ASSFRLGSSYEQY
TRBV2	ASSDYRDPPSRTEAF
TRBV7-9	ASSLGREWGYEQY
TRBV18	ASSLGLPGANVLT
TRBV9	ASSPGSFLQF
TRBV19	ATRRTRVRLAGNTGELF
TRBV4-1	ASRGQGKTNEKLF
TRBV6-5	ASGDGGEQY
TRBV28	ASTITGGAGELF
TRBV7-9	ASSLALRPNEQF
TRBV7-9	ASSYGVSYT
TRBV27	ASRYIGGAAGPRDTQY
TRBV5-6	ASSFLGTGMGRTEAF
TRBV27	ASSSGGGLTYEQY
TRBV4-2	ASSQRGEGYT
TRBV2	ASSDPGIGFLLSGANVLT
TRBV7-2	ASSPVGVRDTGELF
TRBV5-6	ASSTGGPYNEQF
TRBV6-5	ASSYSGGTGDGYT
TRBV5-6	ASSLEGQGFTDTQY
TRBV9	ASSPGLGSAHEQF
TRBV27	ASSLQGYTEAF
TRBV29-1	SVGDRNYGYT
TRBV9	ASSVSGLSNQPQH
TRBV4-3	ASSQETGASYEQY
TRBV7-3	ASSLGGHYEQY
TRBV5-1	ASSLVRHLITDTQY
TRBV28	ASSLRTVNTEAF
TRBV30	AWSGGNEQY
TRBV4-1	ASSQDPGVNEQF
TRBV28	ASSLSDRHYGYT
TRBV27	ASSPLDRGGGYT